This is a list of T cell receptor beta chains from one sample in a study of T cells in Graves' hyperthyroidism and ophthalmopathy. Each CDR3 protein is one row after TCRdb ran MiXCR on the multiplex PCR reads. Counted here are approximately 700,000 distinct CDR3 sequences, 40% to 55% occurring once; the ten biggest clones make up less than 9%. The sequenced sample consisted of peripheral blood or thyroid tissue (not recorded which). These receptors originate from an adult man with Graves' disease, either hyperthyroidism or ophthalmopathy (not recorded which). Both conserved end residues are part of each CDR3. D genes are given only for firm matches. A clone size is listed for some rows: how often the clone was seen (once, few, many), or a class if it is expanded.

J gene,D gene,clone size,V gene,CDR3 protein,CDR3 DNA
TRBJ2-1,NA,NA,TRBV29-1,CSVDGDSNEQFF,TGCAGCGTTGATGGTGACAGCAATGAGCAGTTCTTC
TRBJ2-2,NA,few,TRBV20-1,CSVYGAGRTGELFF,TGCAGTGTGTACGGGGCAGGGCGGACCGGGGAGCTGTTTTTT
TRBJ1-2,TRBD1,many,TRBV2,CASSEDRNINYGYTF,TGTGCCAGCAGTGAGGACAGGAATATCAACTATGGCTACACCTTC
TRBJ1-6,NA,many,TRBV19,CASRSRGRDNSPLHF,TGTGCCAGTAGATCCAGGGGTCGGGATAATTCACCCCTCCACTTT
TRBJ2-5,NA,few,TRBV7-9,CATGKITGVQETQYF,TGTGCCACCGGGAAAATCACGGGAGTCCAAGAGACCCAGTACTTC
TRBJ2-7,TRBD1,NA,TRBV29-1,CSVDQRTGGYEQYF,TGCAGCGTTGACCAACGGACAGGGGGCTACGAGCAGTACTTC
TRBJ2-7,TRBD1,NA,TRBV10-3,CATGPGQYEQYF,TGTGCCACCGGACCGGGACAGTACGAGCAGTACTTC
TRBJ2-2,NA,many,TRBV7-8,CASSRLGTNTGELFF,TGTGCCAGCAGCCGTTTAGGGACCAACACCGGGGAGCTGTTTTTT
TRBJ1-1,NA,many,TRBV5-1,CASSLQGMNTEAFF,TGTGCCAGCAGCTTACAGGGCATGAACACTGAAGCTTTCTTT
TRBJ1-1,NA,NA,TRBV29-1,CSAGPMNTEAFF,TGCAGCGCAGGCCCTATGAACACTGAAGCTTTCTTT
TRBJ1-6,TRBD1,NA,TRBV24-1,CARGRGQGRSPLHF,TGTGCTAGAGGACGGGGACAGGGGAGGTCACCCCTCCACTTT
TRBJ2-7,NA,NA,TRBV9,CASSPGFNSYEQYF,TGTGCCAGCAGCCCCGGCTTTAACTCCTACGAGCAGTACTTC
TRBJ2-7,TRBD1,many,TRBV10-3,CAIRGQDYEQYF,TGTGCCATCAGGGGACAGGACTACGAGCAGTACTTC
TRBJ1-4,TRBD1,once,TRBV7-3,CASSLGPRGLLNEKLFF,TGTGCCAGCAGCTTAGGGCCGAGGGGGCTACTTAATGAAAAACTGTTTTTT
TRBJ2-2,TRBD1,NA,TRBV6-1,CASKLQGDTGELFF,TGTGCCAGCAAACTTCAGGGGGACACCGGGGAGCTGTTTTTT
TRBJ2-1,TRBD1,NA,TRBV29-1,CSVVAFPDRGNNEQFF,TGCAGCGTTGTTGCTTTTCCGGACAGGGGAAACAATGAGCAGTTCTTC
TRBJ2-7,NA,NA,TRBV7-8,CASSLSGLSEQYF,TGTGCCAGCAGCTTATCGGGGCTTAGTGAGCAGTACTTC
TRBJ1-6,NA,many,TRBV9,CASSLGWGINSPLHF,TGTGCCAGCAGCCTCGGGTGGGGGATTAATTCACCCCTCCACTTT
TRBJ2-2,TRBD1,many,TRBV7-2,CASSRTGANTGELFF,TGTGCCAGCAGCCGAACAGGGGCGAACACCGGGGAGCTGTTTTTT
TRBJ2-2,TRBD2,NA,TRBV20-1,CSARAGGTTGELFF,TGCAGTGCTAGGGCGGGGGGGACCACCGGGGAGCTGTTTTTT
TRBJ2-7,NA,few,TRBV6-5,CASSYDSRYEQYF,TGTGCCAGCAGTTACGACAGCCGCTACGAGCAGTACTTC
TRBJ1-1,TRBD1,NA,TRBV12-3/TRBV12-4,CASRWTGMNTEAFF,TGTGCCAGCAGATGGACAGGGATGAACACTGAAGCTTTCTTT
TRBJ1-3,NA,NA,TRBV2,CASRQGSAGNTIYF,TGTGCCAGCAGGCAGGGGAGCGCTGGAAACACCATATATTTT